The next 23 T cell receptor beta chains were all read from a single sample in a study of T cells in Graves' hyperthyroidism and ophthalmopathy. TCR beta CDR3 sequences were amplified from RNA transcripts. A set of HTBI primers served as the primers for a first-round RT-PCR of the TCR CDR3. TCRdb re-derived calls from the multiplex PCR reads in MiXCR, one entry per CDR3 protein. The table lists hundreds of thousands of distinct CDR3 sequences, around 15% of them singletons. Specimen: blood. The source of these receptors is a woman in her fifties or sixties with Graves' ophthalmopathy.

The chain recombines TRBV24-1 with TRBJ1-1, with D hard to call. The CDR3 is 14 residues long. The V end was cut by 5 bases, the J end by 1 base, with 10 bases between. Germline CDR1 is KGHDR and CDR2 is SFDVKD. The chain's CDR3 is CATSVRLSNTEAFF. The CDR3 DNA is TGTGCCACCAGTGTGAGATTATCGAACACTGAAGCTTTCTTT.

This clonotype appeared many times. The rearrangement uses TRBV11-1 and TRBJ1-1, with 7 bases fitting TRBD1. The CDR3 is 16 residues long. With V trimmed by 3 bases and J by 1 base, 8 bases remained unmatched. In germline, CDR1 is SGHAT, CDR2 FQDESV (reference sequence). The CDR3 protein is CASSFLPGQKNTEAFF. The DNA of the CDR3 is TGTGCCAGCAGCTTTTTACCGGGACAGAAGAACACTGAAGCTTTCTTT.

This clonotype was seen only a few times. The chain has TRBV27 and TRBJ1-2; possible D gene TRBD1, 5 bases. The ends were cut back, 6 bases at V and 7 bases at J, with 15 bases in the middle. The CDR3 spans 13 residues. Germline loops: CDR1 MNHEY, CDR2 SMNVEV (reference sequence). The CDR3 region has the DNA TGTGCCAGCAGCCGATGGGGGGGTGGTGGCTACACCTTC. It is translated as CASSRWGGGGYTF.

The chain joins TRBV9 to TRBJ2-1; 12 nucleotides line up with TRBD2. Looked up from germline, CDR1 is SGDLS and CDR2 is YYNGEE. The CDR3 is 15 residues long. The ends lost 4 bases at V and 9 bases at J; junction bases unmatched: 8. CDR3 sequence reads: CASSTDAGLAGEQFF. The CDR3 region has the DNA TGTGCCAGCAGCACAGACGCGGGACTAGCGGGTGAGCAGTTCTTC.

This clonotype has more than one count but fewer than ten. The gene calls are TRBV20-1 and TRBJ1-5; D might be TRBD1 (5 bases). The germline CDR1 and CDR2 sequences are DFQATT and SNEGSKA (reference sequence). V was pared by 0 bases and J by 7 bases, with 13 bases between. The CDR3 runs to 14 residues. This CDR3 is CSARDGGGWQPQHF. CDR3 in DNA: TGCAGTGCTAGAGATGGGGGGGGGTGGCAGCCCCAGCATTTT.

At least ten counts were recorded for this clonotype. CDR3 residues: CASSLNPGPNTEAFF. CDR3 nucleotides: TGTGCCAGCAGCTTAAACCCCGGGCCGAACACTGAAGCTTTCTTT. V gene TRBV13 combines with J gene TRBJ1-1; D not resolved. CDR1 is PRHDT and CDR2 is FYEKMQ in the germline V gene (reference sequence). The CDR3 sequence is 15 residues long. Trimming took off 2 bases at V and 1 base at J, with 11 bases between the two ends.

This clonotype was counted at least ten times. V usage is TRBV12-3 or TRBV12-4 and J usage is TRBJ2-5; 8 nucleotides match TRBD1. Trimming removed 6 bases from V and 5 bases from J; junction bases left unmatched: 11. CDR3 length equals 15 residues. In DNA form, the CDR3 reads TGTGCCAGCAGGCCCGGACAGGGTCGAGGGGAGACCCAGTACTTC. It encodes CASRPGQGRGETQYF.

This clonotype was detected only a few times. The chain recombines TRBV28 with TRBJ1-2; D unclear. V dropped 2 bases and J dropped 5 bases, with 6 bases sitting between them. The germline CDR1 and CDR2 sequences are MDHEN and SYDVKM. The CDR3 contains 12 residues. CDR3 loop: CASSLAEYGYTF. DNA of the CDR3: TGTGCCAGCAGTTTAGCAGAGTATGGCTACACCTTC.

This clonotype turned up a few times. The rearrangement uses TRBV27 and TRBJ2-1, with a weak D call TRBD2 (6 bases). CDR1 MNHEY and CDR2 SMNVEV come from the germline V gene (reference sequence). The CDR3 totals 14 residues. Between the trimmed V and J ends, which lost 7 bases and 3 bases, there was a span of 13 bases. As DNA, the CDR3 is TGTGCCAGCACATTTGGGGGGAACTACAATGAGCAGTTCTTC. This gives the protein CASTFGGNYNEQFF.

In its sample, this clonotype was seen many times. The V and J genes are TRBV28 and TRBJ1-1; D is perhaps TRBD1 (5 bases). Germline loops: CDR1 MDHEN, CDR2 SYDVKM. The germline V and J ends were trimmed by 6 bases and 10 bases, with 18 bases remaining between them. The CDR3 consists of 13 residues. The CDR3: CASRTVGTSLAFF. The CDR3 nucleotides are TGTGCCAGCAGAACGGTGGGGACGTCCCTAGCTTTCTTT.

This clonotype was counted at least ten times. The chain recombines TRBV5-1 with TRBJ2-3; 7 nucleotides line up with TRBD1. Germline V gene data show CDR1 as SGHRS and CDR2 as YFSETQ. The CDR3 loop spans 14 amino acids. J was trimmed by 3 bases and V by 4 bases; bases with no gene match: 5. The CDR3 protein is CASSTGTETDTQYF. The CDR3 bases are TGCGCCAGCAGCACCGGGACAGAGACAGATACGCAGTATTTT.

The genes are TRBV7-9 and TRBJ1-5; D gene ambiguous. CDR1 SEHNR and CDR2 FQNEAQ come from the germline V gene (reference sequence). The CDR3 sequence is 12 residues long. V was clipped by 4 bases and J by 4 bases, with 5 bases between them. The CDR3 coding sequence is TGTGCCAGCAGCTCAAAAAATCAGCCCCAGCATTTT. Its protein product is CASSSKNQPQHF.

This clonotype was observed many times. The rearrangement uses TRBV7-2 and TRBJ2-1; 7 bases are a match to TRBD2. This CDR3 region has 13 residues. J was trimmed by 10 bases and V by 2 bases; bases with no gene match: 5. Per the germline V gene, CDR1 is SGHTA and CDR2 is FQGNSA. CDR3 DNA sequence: TGTGCCAGCAGCTTATTTATGGGGGGGGAGCAGTTCTTC. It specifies CASSLFMGGEQFF.

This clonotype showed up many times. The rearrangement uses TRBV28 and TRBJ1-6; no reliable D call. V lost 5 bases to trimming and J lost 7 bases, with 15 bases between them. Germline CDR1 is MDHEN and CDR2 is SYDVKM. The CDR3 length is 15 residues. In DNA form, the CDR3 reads TGTGCCAGCAGTCATCGTACGGGGTCAAATTCACCCCTCCACTTT. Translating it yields CASSHRTGSNSPLHF.

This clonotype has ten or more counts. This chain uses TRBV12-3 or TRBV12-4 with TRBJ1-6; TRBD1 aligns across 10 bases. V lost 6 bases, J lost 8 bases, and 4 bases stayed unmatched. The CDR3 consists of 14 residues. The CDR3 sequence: CASSWDRGYSPLHF. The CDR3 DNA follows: TGTGCCAGCAGCTGGGACAGGGGTTATTCACCCCTCCACTTT.

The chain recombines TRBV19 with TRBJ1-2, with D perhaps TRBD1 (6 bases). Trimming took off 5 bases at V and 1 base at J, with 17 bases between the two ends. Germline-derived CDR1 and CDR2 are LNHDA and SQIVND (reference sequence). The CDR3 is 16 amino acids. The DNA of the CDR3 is TGTGCCAGTAGTCAACAGGGAGTGGGGTTTAACTATGGCTACACCTTC. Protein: CASSQQGVGFNYGYTF.

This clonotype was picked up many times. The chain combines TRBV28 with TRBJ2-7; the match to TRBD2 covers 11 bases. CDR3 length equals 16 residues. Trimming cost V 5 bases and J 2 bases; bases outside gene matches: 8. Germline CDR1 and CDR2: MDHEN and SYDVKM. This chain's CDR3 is CASSPSASGGTYEQYF. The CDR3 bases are TGTGCCAGCAGTCCGAGTGCTAGCGGGGGGACCTACGAGCAGTACTTC.

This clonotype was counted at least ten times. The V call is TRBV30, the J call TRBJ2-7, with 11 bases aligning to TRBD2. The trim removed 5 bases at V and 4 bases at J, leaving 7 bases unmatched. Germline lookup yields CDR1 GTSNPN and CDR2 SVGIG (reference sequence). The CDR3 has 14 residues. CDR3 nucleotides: TGTGCCTGGGAATATACTAGCGGGAGTTACGAGCAGTACTTC. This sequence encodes CAWEYTSGSYEQYF.

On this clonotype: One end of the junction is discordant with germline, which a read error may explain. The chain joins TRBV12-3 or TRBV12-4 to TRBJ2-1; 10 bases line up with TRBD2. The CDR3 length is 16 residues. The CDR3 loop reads CASSIAGGYQFNEQFF. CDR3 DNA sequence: TGTGCCAGCAGTATAGCGGGAGGTTATCAATTCAATGAGCAGTTCTTC.

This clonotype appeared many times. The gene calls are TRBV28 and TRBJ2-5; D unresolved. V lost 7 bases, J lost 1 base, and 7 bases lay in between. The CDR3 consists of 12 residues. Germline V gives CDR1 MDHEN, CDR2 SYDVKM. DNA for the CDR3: TGTGCCAGCACCGAGACCCAAGAGACCCAGTACTTC. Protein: CASTETQETQYF.

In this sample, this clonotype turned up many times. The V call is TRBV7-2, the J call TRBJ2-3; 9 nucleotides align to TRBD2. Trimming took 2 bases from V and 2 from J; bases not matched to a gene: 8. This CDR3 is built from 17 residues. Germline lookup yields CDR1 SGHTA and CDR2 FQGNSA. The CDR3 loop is CASSLYLAGLNTDTQYF. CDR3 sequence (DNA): TGTGCCAGCAGCTTATACCTAGCGGGACTTAACACAGATACGCAGTATTTT.

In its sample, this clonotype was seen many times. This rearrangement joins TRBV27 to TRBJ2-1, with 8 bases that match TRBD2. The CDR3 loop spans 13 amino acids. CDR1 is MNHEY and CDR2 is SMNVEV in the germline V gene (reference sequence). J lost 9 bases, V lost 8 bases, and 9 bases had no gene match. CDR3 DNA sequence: TGTGCCAGCGCTCAAGCGGGAGAGGTTGAGCAGTTCTTC. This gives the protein CASAQAGEVEQFF.

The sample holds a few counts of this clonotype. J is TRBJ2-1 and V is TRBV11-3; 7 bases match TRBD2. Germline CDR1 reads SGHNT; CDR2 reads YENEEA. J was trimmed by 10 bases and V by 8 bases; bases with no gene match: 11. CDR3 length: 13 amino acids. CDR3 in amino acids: CASAPTLGGEQFF. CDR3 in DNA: TGTGCCAGCGCCCCAACCCTGGGGGGGGAGCAGTTCTTC. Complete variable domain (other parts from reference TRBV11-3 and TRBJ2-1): EAGVVQSPRYKIIEKKQPVAFWCNPISGHNTLYWYLQNLGQGPELLIRYENEEAVDDSQLPKDRFSAERLKGVDSTLKIQPAELGDSAVYLCASAPTLGGEQFFGPGTRLTVL.